One sample yielded the 28 T cell receptor beta chains listed below, sequenced in a study of PD-L1 blockade in urothelial cancer. Generated by immunoSEQ multiplex PCR, the TCRdb table keeps only in-frame clones and is missing some. The data contain 95,000 to 130,000 clones, approximately 90% of them singletons. The sample's time point: peripheral blood 6 weeks after treatment start. Sequenced here: PBMCs, sampled around atezolizumab (anti-PD-L1) treatment. These receptors were taken from a man in his 60s with urothelial cancer.

The gene calls are TRBV28 and TRBJ1-2, with D possibly TRBD1 on 6 matching bases. Looked up from germline, CDR1 is MDHEN and CDR2 is SYDVKM. This CDR3 has 14 residues. The V end was cut by 5 bases, the J end by 2 bases, with 12 bases between. For the CDR3, the DNA is TGTGCCAGCAGTCCTCCGGACAGAAACTATGGCTACACCTTC. Translated, it gives CASSPPDRNYGYTF.

V and J are TRBV10-3 and TRBJ2-4; TRBD1 is a possible D gene (5 bases). Germline CDR1 ENHRY, CDR2 SYGVKD. The CDR3 is 16 residues long. V lost 0 bases and J 0 bases, leaving 9 bases between the germline ends. The CDR3 here is CAISESATGAKNIQYF. The CDR3 DNA sequence: TGTGCCATCAGTGAGTCGGCAACAGGAGCCAAAAACATTCAGTACTTC.

This clone showed up just once. This chain's CDR3 is CSVEGPNEQYF. For the CDR3, the DNA is TGCAGCGTTGAAGGGCCGAATGAGCAGTACTTC. V gene TRBV29-1 combines with J gene TRBJ2-7; D gene unclear. In germline, CDR1 is SQVTM, CDR2 ANQGSEA. Trimming pared 1 base from V and 7 bases from J, leaving 8 bases between. CDR3 length: 11 residues.

This chain joins TRBV7-9 and TRBJ2-7, with a weak D call TRBD1 (5 bases). Germline V lookup: CDR1 SEHNR, CDR2 FQNEAQ (reference sequence). V lost 1 base to trimming and J lost 2 bases, with 9 bases between them. The CDR3 contains 14 residues. Here the CDR3 DNA reads TGTGCCAGCAGCTTAGGTTCAGGGCCCTACGAGCAGTACTTC. Translating gives CASSLGSGPYEQYF.

The gene calls are TRBV28 and TRBJ1-6; 7 bases fit TRBD1. Unmatched junction bases numbered 9, after V lost 6 bases and J lost 10 bases. Germline CDR1 MDHEN, CDR2 SYDVKM. The CDR3 is made up of 14 amino acids. The CDR3 reads CASSLKDRMSPLHF. The DNA for the CDR3 is TGTGCCAGCAGCTTAAAGGACAGGATGTCACCCCTCCACTTT.

The chain uses TRBV11-2 and TRBJ2-3, with D perhaps TRBD2 (5 bases). Germline V lookup: CDR1 SGHAT, CDR2 FQNNGV. Deletions cut 2 bases from V and 0 bases from J, with 12 bases between. This CDR3 contains 16 residues. CDR3 amino acids: CASSLNSGHSTDTQYF. DNA for the CDR3: TGTGCCAGCAGCTTAAACAGCGGCCACAGCACAGATACGCAGTATTTT.

This chain connects TRBV18 to TRBJ2-3; no clear D. Trimming cost V 4 bases and J 2 bases, with 10 bases left between them. The CDR3 loop spans 14 amino acids. Germline CDR1 is KGHSH and CDR2 is LQKENI. CDR3 DNA sequence: TGTGCCAGCTCACGGAGCGATCCCACAGATACGCAGTATTTT. Translation: CASSRSDPTDTQYF.

The V call is TRBV7-3, the J call TRBJ2-1; tentatively, D is TRBD2 (6 bases). Trimming left V 3 bases short and J 3 bases short, with 9 bases between. The CDR3 loop spans 14 amino acids. The germline gives CDR1 SGHTA, CDR2 FQGTGA. CDR3 nucleotide sequence: TGTGCCAGCAGCTTTGGAGCGGGCTACAATGAGCAGTTCTTC. Translated, it gives CASSFGAGYNEQFF.

V usage is TRBV9 and J usage is TRBJ1-1, with 12 bases fitting TRBD1. Unmatched junction bases numbered 10, after V lost 4 bases and J lost 3 bases. The length of the CDR3 is 17 residues. Germline V gene lookup returns CDR1 SGDLS and CDR2 YYNGEE. Here the CDR3 DNA reads TGTGCCAGCAGCTCGCGGGACAGGGGGCCTAAGGACACTGAAGCTTTCTTT. It encodes CASSSRDRGPKDTEAFF.

This rearrangement joins TRBV5-4 to TRBJ1-1; a weak D match, TRBD1 (5 bases). In germline, CDR1 is SGHNT, CDR2 YYREEE (reference sequence). The CDR3 is 15 residues long. The germline V and J ends were trimmed by 7 bases and 3 bases, with 19 bases remaining between them. CDR3 sequence (DNA): TGTGCCAGCTCCGGGGAACGGGGGATTGACACTGAAGCTTTCTTT. Its protein is CASSGERGIDTEAFF.

The table lists this clone with a few counts. CDR3 in amino acids: CASSPLDRGQGGYTF. The CDR3 DNA follows: TGTGCCAGCAGCCCCCTCGACAGGGGCCAAGGAGGCTACACCTTC. This rearrangement joins TRBV7-9 to TRBJ1-2; 8 bases align to TRBD1. The CDR3 has 15 amino acids. The V gene end was trimmed by 5 bases and the J gene end by 8 bases; junction bases not matched to a gene: 13. Germline lookup yields CDR1 SEHNR and CDR2 FQNEAQ (reference sequence).

The chain combines TRBV5-1 with TRBJ1-5, with D unclear. V was cut by 4 bases and J by 6 bases, with 11 bases left in between. The CDR3 consists of 13 residues. CDR1 is SGHRS and CDR2 is YFSETQ in the germline V gene. The DNA for the CDR3 is TGCGCCAGCAGCCCCGATGGGAGTCAGCCCCAGCATTTT. This encodes CASSPDGSQPQHF.

This clone was detected only once. The gene calls are TRBV18 and TRBJ1-1, with a tentative D call TRBD1 (5 bases). The germline gives CDR1 KGHSH, CDR2 LQKENI. The CDR3 is 12 amino acids. V lost 0 bases, J lost 11 bases, and 10 bases lay in between. This chain's CDR3 is CASSPPGVYAFF. The CDR3 DNA follows: TGTGCCAGCTCACCACCAGGGGTTTACGCTTTCTTT.

V is TRBV5-1 and J is TRBJ2-7; 10 bases agree with TRBD2. The CDR3 is 16 amino acids. Germline CDR1 is SGHRS and CDR2 is YFSETQ. Trimming took 0 bases from V and 1 from J; bases not matched to a gene: 4. Written as DNA, the CDR3 is TGCGCCAGCAGCTTGGCCGGAGCGGGAGGGTCCTACGAGCAGTACTTC. It is translated as CASSLAGAGGSYEQYF. Filled out from reference TRBV5-1 and TRBJ2-7, the complete variable domain reads KAGVTQTPRYLIKTRGQQVTLSCSPISGHRSVSWYQQTPGQGLQFLFEYFSETQRNKGNFPGRFSGRQFSNSRSEMNVSTLELGDSALYLCASSLAGAGGSYEQYFGPGTRLTVT.

The chain joins TRBV5-4 to TRBJ2-5; 9 nucleotides agree with TRBD2. The CDR3 runs 16 residues. Germline loops: CDR1 SGHNT, CDR2 YYREEE (reference sequence). Losses at the gene ends were 4 bases for V and 4 bases for J; bases not matched to a gene: 11. The CDR3 sequence is CASSDRLSGSGETQYF. For the CDR3, the DNA is TGTGCCAGCAGCGACCGGCTTAGCGGGAGCGGAGAGACCCAGTACTTC.

In regard to this clone: Germline is not matched at one junction end, which may reflect a read error. The chain couples TRBV7-7 to TRBJ2-1, with D unclear. The germline V gene encodes CDR1 SSHAT and CDR2 FNYEAQ (reference sequence). CDR3 length equals 14 residues. The CDR3: CASSLGGVDNEQFF. CDR3 sequence (DNA): TGTGCTAGCAGCTTAGGCGGAGTCGACAATGAGCAGTTCTTC.

The chain recombines TRBV7-3 with TRBJ1-1; D unresolved. Trimming cost V 2 bases and J 1 base, with 5 bases left between them. Germline lookup yields CDR1 SGHTA and CDR2 FQGTGA. CDR3 length equals 13 residues. This CDR3 is CASSLGQNTEAFF. CDR3 nucleotide sequence: TGTGCCAGCAGCTTAGGGCAGAACACTGAAGCTTTCTTT.

The J gene is TRBJ2-7, the V gene TRBV30, with a tentative D call TRBD2 (5 bases). The germline V gene has CDR1 GTSNPN and CDR2 SVGIG (reference sequence). This CDR3 is 14 amino acids long. V was shortened by 3 bases and J by 3 bases, with 15 bases between the two germline ends. CDR3 residues: CAWRGTPGIYEQYF. The DNA for the CDR3 is TGTGCCTGGAGGGGCACCCCCGGGATCTACGAGCAGTACTTC.

V gene TRBV18 combines with J gene TRBJ1-2; 9 positions match TRBD1. The germline gives CDR1 KGHSH, CDR2 LQKENI. V shed 3 bases and J 4 bases; nucleotides not matched to a gene: 3. The CDR3 loop spans 14 amino acids. CDR3 residues: CASSPLGQGYGYTF. In DNA, the CDR3 is TGTGCCAGCTCACCCCTGGGACAGGGCTATGGCTACACCTTC.

The chain carries TRBV6-5 and TRBJ2-3; TRBD2 might be the D (6 bases). CDR1 and CDR2 from the germline V gene are MNHEY and SVGAGI. The germline V and J ends were trimmed by 8 bases and 0 bases, with 9 bases remaining between them. This CDR3 has 13 residues. CDR3 sequence reads: CASGGTSTDTQYF. The CDR3 nucleotides read TGTGCCAGCGGGGGGACGAGCACAGATACGCAGTATTTT.

The chain recombines TRBV28 with TRBJ2-5; maybe TRBD1 (5 bases). V was shortened by 3 bases and J by 5 bases, with 16 bases between the two germline ends. This CDR3 has 15 residues. CDR1 is MDHEN, CDR2 SYDVKM, per germline. The CDR3: CASSFGADIVETQYF. DNA for the CDR3: TGTGCCAGCAGTTTCGGCGCGGACATTGTCGAGACCCAGTACTTC.

The gene calls are TRBV29-1 and TRBJ1-2, with 8 bases lining up with TRBD1. V shed 5 bases and J 4 bases; nucleotides not matched to a gene: 9. The CDR3 spans 14 residues. The V gene's germline CDR1 is SQVTM and CDR2 ANQGSEA. In nucleotides, the CDR3 is TGCAGCGTTATTTCAGGGGGCTGGGGCTATGGCTACACCTTC. This encodes CSVISGGWGYGYTF.

The rearrangement joins TRBV5-1 to TRBJ2-7, with a weak D call TRBD1 (6 bases). The CDR3 totals 18 residues. Germline V gene sequence: CDR1 SGHRS, CDR2 YFSETQ. Trimming left V 0 bases short and J 4 bases short, with 23 bases between. This CDR3 reads CASSLGQIWQGSPYEQYF. DNA of the CDR3: TGCGCCAGCAGCTTGGGGCAAATCTGGCAGGGGTCACCGTACGAGCAGTACTTC. Full variable domain (remainder filled in from reference TRBV5-1 and TRBJ2-7): KAGVTQTPRYLIKTRGQQVTLSCSPISGHRSVSWYQQTPGQGLQFLFEYFSETQRNKGNFPGRFSGRQFSNSRSEMNVSTLELGDSALYLCASSLGQIWQGSPYEQYFGPGTRLTVT.

The chain has TRBV9 and TRBJ2-7, with TRBD2 matching 11 bases. Germline V gene data show CDR1 as SGDLS and CDR2 as YYNGEE. V was clipped by 0 bases and J by 0 bases; unmatched bases: 5. The CDR3 runs to 17 residues. The CDR3 reads CASSVAGSGGASYEQYF. Written as DNA, the CDR3 is TGTGCCAGCAGCGTAGCTGGTAGCGGGGGGGCCTCCTACGAGCAGTACTTC.

This sequence joins TRBV5-1 and TRBJ1-3; D is ambiguous. Germline V gives CDR1 SGHRS, CDR2 YFSETQ. V was shortened by 4 bases and J by 1 base, with 9 bases between the two germline ends. The CDR3 is 14 residues long. The CDR3 coding sequence is TGCGCCAGCAGCCCCGACGGGTCTGGAAACACCATATATTTT. Translation gives CASSPDGSGNTIYF.

The chain uses TRBV12-5 and TRBJ1-1; D not resolved. This CDR3 is built from 11 residues. The V gene's germline CDR1 is LGHNT and CDR2 FRNRAP. V was cut by 0 bases and J by 10 bases, with 6 bases left in between. The DNA for the CDR3 is TGTGCTAGTGGTTTGGTACTAGGAGCTTTCTTT. Residues: CASGLVLGAFF.

J is TRBJ2-6 and V is TRBV19; the D is unclear. CDR1 is LNHDA and CDR2 is SQIVND in the germline V gene (reference sequence). There are 15 residues in the CDR3. V was pared by 6 bases and J by 0 bases, with 9 bases between. The CDR3 protein is CASSPLSSGANVLTF. In DNA, the CDR3 is TGTGCCAGTAGCCCTCTATCCTCTGGGGCCAACGTCCTGACTTTC.

This clone was picked up one time. The chain carries TRBV18 and TRBJ2-7; 7 bases are a match to TRBD1. The CDR3 has 15 amino acids. Germline CDR1 is KGHSH and CDR2 is LQKENI. Unmatched junction bases numbered 10, after V lost 2 bases and J lost 6 bases. The CDR3 DNA reads TGTGCCAGCTCACCAAAAGGGGGCGCAAGTCGCGAGCAGTACTTC. Its protein product is CASSPKGGASREQYF.